In this sample, the clone carrying this T cell receptor beta chain turned up a few times. The antigen remains undetermined. cDNA molecules carried unique molecular identifiers, and template switching added a universal primer site. One entry per CDR3 protein results from TCRdb running MiXCR on the 5' RACE reads. The table lists roughly 490,000 distinct CDR3 sequences, around an eighth of them singletons, with more than 0.8% in the top ten. V dropped 8 bases and J dropped 3; count of bases not matched to a gene: 11. Germline V gene lookup returns CDR1 MDHEN and CDR2 SYDVKM. The CDR3 runs to 15 residues. This sample is part of a study of identical twins. Study results and caveats: Cord blood's abundant beta clonotypes had fewer insertions, unlike memory repertoires. Out-of-frame TCR alpha sharing in monozygotic twins exceeded recombination model predictions. Out-of-frame alpha sequences shared by twins showed excess low generation probability.

These data are also associated with another study on yellow fever vaccine responses in identical twins.

The sequence was collected from a woman between 18 and 30 years old in good health. Sequencing was carried out using CD4+ T cells sorted from blood. The rearrangement uses TRBV28 and TRBJ2-7; 9 positions agree with TRBD1. The CDR3 bases are TGTGCCAGCCGAACGGGACAGGGAGGTTTCTACGAGCAGTACTTC. Encoded protein: CASRTGQGGFYEQYF.